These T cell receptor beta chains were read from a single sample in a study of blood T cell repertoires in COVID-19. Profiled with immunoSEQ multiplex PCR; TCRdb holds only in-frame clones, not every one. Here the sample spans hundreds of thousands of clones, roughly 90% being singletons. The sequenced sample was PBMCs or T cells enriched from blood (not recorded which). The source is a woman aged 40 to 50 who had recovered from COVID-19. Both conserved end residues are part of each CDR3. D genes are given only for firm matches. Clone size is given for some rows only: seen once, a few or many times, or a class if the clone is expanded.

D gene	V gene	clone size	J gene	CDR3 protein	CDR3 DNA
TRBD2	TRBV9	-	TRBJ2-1	CASSPGLAEISYNEQFF	TGTGCCAGCAGCCCCGGACTAGCGGAAATCTCCTACAATGAGCAGTTCTTC
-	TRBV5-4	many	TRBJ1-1	CASSAPDLNTEAFF	TGTGCCAGCAGCGCCCCGGACTTGAACACTGAAGCTTTCTTT
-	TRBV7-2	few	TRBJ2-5	CASSLTASETQYF	TGTGCCAGCAGCCTGACAGCCAGTGAGACCCAGTACTTC
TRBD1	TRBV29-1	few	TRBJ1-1	CSVEFWDRGAEAFF	TGCAGCGTTGAATTTTGGGACAGGGGGGCTGAAGCTTTCTTT
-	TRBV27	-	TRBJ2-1	CASSLSGGDSYNEQFF	TGTGCCAGCAGTTTATCGGGCGGGGACTCCTACAATGAGCAGTTCTTC
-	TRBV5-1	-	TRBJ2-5	CASSSRRFSETQYF	TGCGCCAGCAGCTCCCGGAGGTTTTCCGAGACCCAGTACTTC
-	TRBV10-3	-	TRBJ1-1	CAISSGDTEAFF	TGTGCCATCAGTTCAGGGGACACTGAAGCTTTCTTT
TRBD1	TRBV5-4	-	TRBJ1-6	CASSLGDRTARSSPLHF	TGTGCCAGCAGCTTGGGGGACAGGACGGCGAGGAGTTCACCCCTCCACTTT
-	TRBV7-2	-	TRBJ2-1	CASSLPTRDEQFF	TGTGCCAGCAGCCTCCCGACTAGAGACGAGCAGTTCTTC
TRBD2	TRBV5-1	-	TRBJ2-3	CASRLAGGADTQYF	TGCGCCAGCAGACTAGCGGGAGGGGCAGATACGCAGTATTTT
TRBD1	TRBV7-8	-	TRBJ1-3	CASSPRTGNSGNTIYF	TGTGCCAGCAGCCCCCGGACAGGGAACTCTGGAAACACCATATATTTT
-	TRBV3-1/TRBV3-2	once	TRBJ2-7	CASSRQGGTAYEQYF	TGTGCCAGCAGCCGGCAGGGGGGAACGGCCTACGAGCAGTACTTC
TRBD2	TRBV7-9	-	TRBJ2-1	CASSSGLVHNEQFF	TGTGCCAGCAGCTCGGGACTAGTGCACAATGAGCAGTTCTTC
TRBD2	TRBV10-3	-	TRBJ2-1	CAILRTSGRSNEQFF	TGTGCCATCCTCAGGACTAGCGGGAGAAGCAATGAGCAGTTCTTC
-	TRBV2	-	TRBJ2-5	CASREGGETQYF	TGTGCCAGCAGGGAGGGGGGGGAGACCCAGTACTTC
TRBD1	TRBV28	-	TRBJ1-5	CASSPGAQGRNQPQHF	TGTGCCAGCAGTCCTGGGGCACAGGGGCGGAATCAGCCCCAGCATTTT
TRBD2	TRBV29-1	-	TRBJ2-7	CSVEVGGRAIEQYF	TGCAGCGTTGAAGTCGGTGGGAGGGCCATCGAGCAGTACTTC
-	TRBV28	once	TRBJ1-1	CASSLRLNTEAFF	TGTGCCAGCAGTTTAAGACTCAACACTGAAGCTTTCTTT
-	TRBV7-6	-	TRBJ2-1	CASSLGPGSSYNEQFF	TGTGCCAGCAGTCTAGGACCAGGGTCATCCTACAATGAGCAGTTCTTC
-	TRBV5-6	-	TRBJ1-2	CASSLRWRGTYGYTF	TGTGCCAGCAGCTTGCGGTGGCGGGGAACCTATGGCTACACCTTC
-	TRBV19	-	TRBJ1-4	CASSPLREKLFF	TGTGCCAGTAGTCCACTAAGGGAAAAACTGTTTTTT
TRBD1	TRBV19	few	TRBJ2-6	CASRDRVSSGANVLTF	TGTGCCAGTAGGGACAGGGTCTCGTCTGGGGCCAACGTCCTGACTTTC
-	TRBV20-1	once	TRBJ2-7	CSAPGDGEQYF	TGCAGTGCCCCGGGGGATGGCGAGCAGTACTTC
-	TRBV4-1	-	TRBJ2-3	CASSQNLGKNTDTQYF	TGCGCCAGCAGCCAGAATCTAGGAAAGAACACAGATACGCAGTATTTT
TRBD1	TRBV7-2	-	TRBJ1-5	CASSLGTGANQPQHF	TGTGCCAGCAGCTTAGGGACAGGGGCGAATCAGCCCCAGCATTTT
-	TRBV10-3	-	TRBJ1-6	CAISPSGTYNSPLHF	TGTGCCATCAGCCCCTCCGGGACATATAATTCACCCCTCCACTTT
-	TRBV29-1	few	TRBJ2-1	CSVGASSYNEQFF	TGCAGCGTTGGGGCGAGCTCCTACAATGAGCAGTTCTTC
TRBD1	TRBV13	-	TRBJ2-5	CASSQPGGERETQYF	TGTGCCAGCAGTCAGCCAGGGGGCGAGAGGGAGACCCAGTACTTC
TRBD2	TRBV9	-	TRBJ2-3	CASSVGLAGVGPDTQYF	TGTGCCAGCAGCGTGGGACTAGCGGGAGTTGGGCCAGATACGCAGTATTTT
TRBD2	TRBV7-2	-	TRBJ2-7	CASSPPGLAGGTSEQYF	TGTGCCAGCAGCCCCCCGGGACTAGCGGGAGGGACCTCGGAGCAGTACTTC
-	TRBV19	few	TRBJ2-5	CASSPNRDFVLETQYF	TGTGCCAGTAGTCCTAACCGGGACTTCGTCCTAGAGACCCAGTACTTC
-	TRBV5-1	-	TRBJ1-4	CASSYDRVNEKLFF	TGCGCCAGCAGCTACGACAGAGTTAATGAAAAACTGTTTTTT
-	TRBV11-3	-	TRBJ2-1	CASSLDQDLTINEQFF	TGTGCCAGCAGCTTAGATCAAGACTTGACTATCAATGAGCAGTTCTTC
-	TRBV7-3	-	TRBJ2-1	CASSQSGFSYNEQFF	TGTGCCAGCAGCCAGTCGGGTTTCTCCTACAATGAGCAGTTCTTC
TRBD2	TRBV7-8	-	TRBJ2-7	CASSLGLAGGKTYEQYF	TGTGCCAGCAGCTTAGGACTAGCGGGAGGTAAAACCTACGAGCAGTACTTC
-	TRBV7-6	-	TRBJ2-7	CASSISRVPQYF	TGTGCCAGCAGCATATCCCGGGTCCCTCAGTACTTC
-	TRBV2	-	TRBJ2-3	CASSEDPGDTQYF	TGTGCCAGCAGTGAAGACCCAGGGGATACGCAGTATTTT
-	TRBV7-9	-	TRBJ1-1	CASSLVGRGNTEAFF	TGTGCCAGCAGCTTAGTGGGCAGGGGGAACACTGAAGCTTTCTTT
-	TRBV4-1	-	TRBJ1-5	CASSQDPSPGIRQPQHF	TGCGCCAGCAGCCAAGACCCGAGCCCAGGGATAAGACAGCCCCAGCATTTT
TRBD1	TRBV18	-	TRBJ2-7	CASSPEQGVGEQYF	TGTGCCAGCTCACCGGAACAGGGGGTAGGCGAGCAGTACTTC
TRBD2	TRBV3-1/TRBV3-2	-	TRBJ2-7	CASSRTVTSGRYEQYF	TGTGCCAGCAGCCGAACTGTGACTAGCGGGAGGTACGAGCAGTACTTC
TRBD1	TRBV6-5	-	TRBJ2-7	CASRPRDRHSYEQYF	TGTGCCAGCCGACCCAGGGACAGGCACTCCTACGAGCAGTACTTC
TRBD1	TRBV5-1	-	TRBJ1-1	CASGDRGLNTEAFF	TGCGCCAGCGGCGACAGGGGGCTGAACACTGAAGCTTTCTTT
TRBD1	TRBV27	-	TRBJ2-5	CASSFLRGHRETQYF	TGTGCCAGCAGTTTCCTAAGGGGGCATAGGGAGACCCAGTACTTC
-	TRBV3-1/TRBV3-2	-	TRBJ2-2	CASSQITGTNTGELFF	TGTGCCAGCAGCCAAATTACAGGGACGAACACCGGGGAGCTGTTTTTT
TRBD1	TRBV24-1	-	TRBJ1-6	CATNNRGGNSPLHF	TGTGCCACCAACAACAGGGGTGGAAATTCACCCCTCCACTTT
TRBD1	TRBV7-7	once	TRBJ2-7	CASSSVGQGMAYEQYF	TGTGCTAGCAGCTCGGTCGGACAGGGGATGGCCTACGAGCAGTACTTC
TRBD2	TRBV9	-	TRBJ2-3	CASSGLAGSTDTQYF	TGTGCCAGCAGCGGACTAGCGGGGAGCACAGATACGCAGTATTTT
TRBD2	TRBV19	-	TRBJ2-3	CASSMTSGQMDTQYF	TGTGCCAGTAGTATGACTAGCGGACAGATGGATACGCAGTATTTT
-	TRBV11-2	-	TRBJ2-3	CASSLRSTDTQYF	TGTGCCAGCAGCTTACGGTCCACAGATACGCAGTATTTT
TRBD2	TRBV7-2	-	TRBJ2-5	CASTLAGGPQETQYF	TGTGCCAGCACCCTAGCGGGAGGGCCCCAAGAGACCCAGTACTTC
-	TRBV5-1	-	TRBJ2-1	CASSLGDTINEQFF	TGCGCCAGCAGCTTGGGGGACACTATCAATGAGCAGTTCTTC
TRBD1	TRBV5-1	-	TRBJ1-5	CASSLGTGGSSNQPQHF	TGCGCCAGCAGCTTGGGGACAGGAGGGTCAAGCAATCAGCCCCAGCATTTT